This T cell receptor (beta chain) was sequenced during a study of OX40 agonist ivuxolimab in advanced cancers. Clones were sequenced by immunoSEQ multiplex PCR, and TCRdb holds only the in-frame ones, with some missing. The repertoire holds some 68,000 clones, with approximately 86% as singletons. It was autoimmune disease history or systemic immunosuppression that excluded patients. General study points: More expanded clones were seen, on average, in CD8+ T cells than in CD4+. By week 6 at 0.1 to 3.0 mg/kg, blood CD4+ and CD8+ T cells had expanded clonally.

To note about this clone: Its target is not known.

The CDR3 consists of 15 residues. CDR1 is SGHTA and CDR2 is FQGNSA in the germline V gene. The V and J ends lost 5 bases and 2 bases, in that order; junction bases with no gene match: 5. This chain joins TRBV7-2 and TRBJ2-1, with 8 positions matching TRBD2. This specimen consisted of CD4+ or CD8+ T cells sorted from blood, obtained in a trial of the OX40 agonist ivuxolimab. This receptor was obtained from an adult with an advanced solid tumor such as melanoma, head and neck, liver or kidney cancer. The CDR3 loop reads CASSVAGGPYNEQFF. In DNA, the CDR3 is TGTGCCAGCAGCGTCGCGGGGGGCCCCTACAATGAGCAGTTCTTC.